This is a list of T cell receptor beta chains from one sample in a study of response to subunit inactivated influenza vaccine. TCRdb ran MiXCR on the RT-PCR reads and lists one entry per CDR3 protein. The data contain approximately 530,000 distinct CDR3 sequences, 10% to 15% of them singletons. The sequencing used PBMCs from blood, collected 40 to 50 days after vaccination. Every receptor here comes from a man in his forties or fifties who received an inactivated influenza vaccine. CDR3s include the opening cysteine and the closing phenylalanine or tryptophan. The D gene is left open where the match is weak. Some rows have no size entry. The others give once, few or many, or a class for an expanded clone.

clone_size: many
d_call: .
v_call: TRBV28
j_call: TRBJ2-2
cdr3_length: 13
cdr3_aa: CASKEGGTGELFF
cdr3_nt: TGTGCCAGCAAGGAAGGGGGGACCGGGGAGCTGTTTTTT

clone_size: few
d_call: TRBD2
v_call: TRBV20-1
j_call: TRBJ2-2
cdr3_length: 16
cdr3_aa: CSARDTQREWTGELFF
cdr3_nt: TGCAGTGCTAGAGATACCCAGCGGGAGTGGACCGGGGAGCTGTTTTTT

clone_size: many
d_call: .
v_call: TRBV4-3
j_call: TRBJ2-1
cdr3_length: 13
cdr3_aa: CASSPNSYGEQFF
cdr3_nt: TGCGCCAGCAGCCCCAACTCCTACGGTGAGCAGTTCTTC

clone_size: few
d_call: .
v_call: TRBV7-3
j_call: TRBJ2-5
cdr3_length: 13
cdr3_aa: CASSLDNRETQYF
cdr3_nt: TGTGCCAGCAGCTTGGACAATCGAGAGACCCAGTACTTC

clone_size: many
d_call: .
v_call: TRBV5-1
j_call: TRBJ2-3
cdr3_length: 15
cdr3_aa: CASSLRGSIADTQYF
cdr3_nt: TGCGCCAGCAGCTTGCGGGGGAGCATCGCAGATACGCAGTATTTT

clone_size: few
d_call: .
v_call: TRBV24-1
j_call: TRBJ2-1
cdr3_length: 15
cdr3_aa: CATSANLVGYNEQFF
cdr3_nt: TGTGCCACCAGTGCGAACCTAGTGGGCTACAATGAGCAGTTCTTC

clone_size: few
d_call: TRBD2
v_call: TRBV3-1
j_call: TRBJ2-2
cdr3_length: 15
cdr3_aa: CASSPIAGGPRELFF
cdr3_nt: TGTGCCAGCAGCCCGATAGCGGGAGGGCCCCGGGAGCTGTTTTTT

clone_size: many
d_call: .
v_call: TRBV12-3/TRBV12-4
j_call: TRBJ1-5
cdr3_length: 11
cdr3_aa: CASGPHQPQHF
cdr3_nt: TGTGCCAGCGGACCACATCAGCCCCAGCATTTT

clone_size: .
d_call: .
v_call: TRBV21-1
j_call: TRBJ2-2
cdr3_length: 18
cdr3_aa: CASADRDSLPRAPGELFF
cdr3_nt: TGTGCCAGCGCAGACCGGGACTCCCTCCCCAGGGCCCCAGGGGAGCTGTTTTTT

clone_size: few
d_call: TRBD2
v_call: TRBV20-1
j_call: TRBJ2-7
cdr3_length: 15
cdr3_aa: CSSSPGLAGPLEQYF
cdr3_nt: TGCAGTTCATCCCCAGGACTAGCGGGACCCCTGGAGCAGTACTTC

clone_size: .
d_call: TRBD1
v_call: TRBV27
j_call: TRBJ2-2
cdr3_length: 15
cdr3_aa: CASSPRTGIRGELFF
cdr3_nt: TGTGCCAGCAGTCCTAGGACAGGGATCCGTGGGGAGCTGTTTTTT

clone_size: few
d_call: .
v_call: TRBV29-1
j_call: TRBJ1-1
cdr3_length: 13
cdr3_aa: CSVELHQNTEAFF
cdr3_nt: TGCAGCGTTGAACTACACCAGAACACTGAAGCTTTCTTT